This TCR beta chain is drawn from a study of glioma-infiltrating T cells after dendritic cell vaccination (dated by TCRdb to about 2016). For the wider study: A cohort of roughly 15 glioblastoma patients from Phase I and II dendritic cell vaccination trials was included, of whom 9 were newly diagnosed and 6 had recurrent disease. Three intradermal dendritic cell vaccine injections were administered to patients at biweekly intervals in the arm below the axilla. Patients received autologous tumor lysate-pulsed dendritic cell vaccination between about 2003 and 2013. To make the vaccine, monocyte-derived dendritic cells were cultured for about seven days with IL-4 and GM-CSF and then pulsed overnight with autologous tumor lysate. Survival after dendritic cell vaccination was correlated with TCR sequencing metrics, such as TIL content and the overlap between tumor and blood repertoires. Tumor-infiltrating lymphocyte content was quantified and tumor and blood repertoires were compared in dendritic cell-vaccinated glioblastoma patients by deep sequencing of TCR beta CDR3 regions. Paper-wide results and their limitations: The response model built on TCR overlap across three groups was characterized as speculative, with prospective validation still needed. TCR clonality showed no direct relationship with survival, which suggests that a diverse polyclonal response may matter. The cohort was small and heterogeneous, and full blood and tumor sets were available for few patients, with initial-recurrent tumor pairs available for even fewer patients. Longer time to progression and overall survival after dendritic cell vaccination were predicted by higher estimated pretreatment TIL content.

The V and J ends are trimmed by 6 bases and 2 bases, leaving 14 bases between them. Including the terminal cysteine and phenylalanine, the CDR3 comprises 14 residues. Of all the DNA, just the CDR3 is kept, 42 bases in frame from base 1. CDR1 and CDR2 are read off the germline V gene (reference sequence) as MNHEY and SMNVEV. Remarks on this clone: Its antigen has not been determined. Per-nucleotide qualities are absent, and no much larger clonotype sits a single base away.

The immunoSEQ assay amplified TCRB CDR3 regions from roughly 2 micrograms of genomic DNA, or from all available DNA when less than that amount was available. For multiplex PCR, 60 forward primers for TCR V beta segments and 13 reverse primers for J beta segments were used. Synthetic control templates were spiked into each sample at limiting dilution to estimate reads per starting template. The Illumina HiSeq System generated sequencing reads of 87 bp. In the paper's pipeline: PCR and sequencing errors were removed by a nearest neighbor algorithm that merged closely related sequences. TCR overlap was defined as the percentage of unique tumor TCR beta sequences that were also present in the same patient's peripheral blood. Sourced from immuneACCESS, this table was stored by TCRdb with only in-frame sequences that have V and J called. A share of the clones is absent; for the studies checked, an unresolved V gene accounts for under half, and the remainder has no known explanation. V, J and clone size are taken as reported in that table, and D and trimming were inferred from the DNA itself. Recorded for this sample are roughly 100,000 clones; 90% of them occurred a single time. Approximately 2.7% of the sample comes from the top ten.

The label giving this sample's time point can be read as: after dendritic cell vaccination, including at tumor progression/relapse. To be selected, patients needed enough residual fresh-frozen tumor tissue and more than two years of available survival data. Although molecular status otherwise differed among the glioblastoma patients, no patient had an isocitrate dehydrogenase mutation. PBMC were collected before vaccination, two weeks after the third vaccination, and at tumor progression if tumor progression occurred. The Qiagen DNeasy Blood extraction Kit was used for extraction of genomic DNA. This specimen consisted of blood, obtained after dendritic cell vaccination. This receptor was taken from a human donor with glioblastoma. The chain is assembled from TRBV27 and TRBJ2-7; TRBD2 is a possible D gene, resting on 6 matching bases. The DNA sequence is TGTGCCAGCAGGAGACTAGATCGTCCCTACGAGCAGTACTTC. It translates to CASRRLDRPYEQYF.